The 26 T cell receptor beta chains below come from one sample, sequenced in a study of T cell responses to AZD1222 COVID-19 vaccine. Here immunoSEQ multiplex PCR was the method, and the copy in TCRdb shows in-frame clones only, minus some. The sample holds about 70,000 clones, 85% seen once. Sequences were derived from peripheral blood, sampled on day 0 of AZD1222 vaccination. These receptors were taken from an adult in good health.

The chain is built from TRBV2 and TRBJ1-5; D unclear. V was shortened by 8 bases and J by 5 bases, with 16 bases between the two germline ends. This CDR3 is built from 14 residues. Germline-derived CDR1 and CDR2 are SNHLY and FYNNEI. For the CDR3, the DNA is TGTGCCAGCGGAGAGTCATTAGTCCATCAGCCCCAGCATTTT. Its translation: CASGESLVHQPQHF.

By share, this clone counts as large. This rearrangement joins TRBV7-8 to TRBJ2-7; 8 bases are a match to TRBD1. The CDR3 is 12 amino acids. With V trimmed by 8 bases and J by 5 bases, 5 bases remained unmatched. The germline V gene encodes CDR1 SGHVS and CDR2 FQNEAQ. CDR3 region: CASETGGHEQYF. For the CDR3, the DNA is TGTGCCAGCGAAACAGGGGGTCACGAGCAGTACTTC. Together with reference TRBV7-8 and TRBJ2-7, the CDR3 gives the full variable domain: GAGVSQSPRYKVAKRGQDVALRCDPISGHVSLFWYQQALGQGPEFLTYFQNEAQLDKSGLPSDRFFAERPEGSVSTLKIQRTQQEDSAVYLCASETGGHEQYFGPGTRLTVT.

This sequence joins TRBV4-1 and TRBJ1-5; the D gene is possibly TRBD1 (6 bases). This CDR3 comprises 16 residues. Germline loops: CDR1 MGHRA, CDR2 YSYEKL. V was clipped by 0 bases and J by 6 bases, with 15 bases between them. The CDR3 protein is CASSQDWGQGGQPQHF. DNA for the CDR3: TGCGCCAGCAGCCAAGATTGGGGGCAGGGCGGTCAGCCCCAGCATTTT.

The DNA of the CDR3 is TGTGCCATCAGTGTCCAGGGGGCAACCTATAATTCACCCCTCCACTTT. Its translation is CAISVQGATYNSPLHF. The gene calls are TRBV10-3 and TRBJ1-6, with 8 bases aligning to TRBD1. Per germline, CDR1 ENHRY and CDR2 SYGVKD. The CDR3 contains 16 residues. V dropped 4 bases and J dropped 2; count of bases not matched to a gene: 4.

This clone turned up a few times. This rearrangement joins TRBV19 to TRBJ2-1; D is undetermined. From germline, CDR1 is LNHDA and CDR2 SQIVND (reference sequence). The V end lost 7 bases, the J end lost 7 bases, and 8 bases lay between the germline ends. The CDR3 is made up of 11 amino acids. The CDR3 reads CASTTRNEQFF. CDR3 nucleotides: TGTGCCAGTACAACTCGAAATGAGCAGTTCTTC.

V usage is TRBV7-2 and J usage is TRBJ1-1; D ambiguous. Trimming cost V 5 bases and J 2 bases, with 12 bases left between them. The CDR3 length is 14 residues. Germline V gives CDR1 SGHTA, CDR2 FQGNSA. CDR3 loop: CASSLDIYNTEAFF. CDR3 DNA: TGTGCCAGCAGCCTCGACATTTATAACACTGAAGCTTTCTTT.

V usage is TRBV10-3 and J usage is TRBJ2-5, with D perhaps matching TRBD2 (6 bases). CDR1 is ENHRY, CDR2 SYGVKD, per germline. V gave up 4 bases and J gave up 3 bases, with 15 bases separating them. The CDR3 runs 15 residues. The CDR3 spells CAISATGTPKETQYF. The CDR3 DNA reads TGTGCCATCAGTGCCACCGGGACTCCGAAAGAGACCCAGTACTTC.

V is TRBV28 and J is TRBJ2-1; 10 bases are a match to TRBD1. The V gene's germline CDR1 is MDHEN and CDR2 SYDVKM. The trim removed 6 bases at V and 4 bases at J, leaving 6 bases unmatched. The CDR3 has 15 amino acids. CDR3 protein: CASRNPGQGYNEQFF. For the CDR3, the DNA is TGTGCCAGCAGGAACCCGGGACAGGGGTACAATGAGCAGTTCTTC.

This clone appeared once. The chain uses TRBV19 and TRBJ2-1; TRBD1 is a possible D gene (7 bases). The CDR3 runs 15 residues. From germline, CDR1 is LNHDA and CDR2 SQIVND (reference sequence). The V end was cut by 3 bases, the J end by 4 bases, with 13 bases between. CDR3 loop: CASSIRGSGYNEQFF. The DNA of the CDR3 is TGTGCCAGTAGTATCAGGGGGAGCGGGTACAATGAGCAGTTCTTC.

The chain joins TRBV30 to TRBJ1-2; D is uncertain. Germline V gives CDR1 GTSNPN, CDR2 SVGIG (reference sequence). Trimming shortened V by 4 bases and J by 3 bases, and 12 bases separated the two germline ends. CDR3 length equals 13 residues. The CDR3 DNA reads TGTGCCTGGAATCAAGCGGGTTACTATGGCTACACCTTC. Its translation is CAWNQAGYYGYTF.

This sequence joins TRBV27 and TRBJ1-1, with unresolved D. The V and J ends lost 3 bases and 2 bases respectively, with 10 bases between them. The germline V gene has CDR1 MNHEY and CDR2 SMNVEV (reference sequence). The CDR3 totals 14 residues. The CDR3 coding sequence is TGTGCCAGCAGTTTTGACCGCCATAACACTGAAGCTTTCTTT. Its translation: CASSFDRHNTEAFF.

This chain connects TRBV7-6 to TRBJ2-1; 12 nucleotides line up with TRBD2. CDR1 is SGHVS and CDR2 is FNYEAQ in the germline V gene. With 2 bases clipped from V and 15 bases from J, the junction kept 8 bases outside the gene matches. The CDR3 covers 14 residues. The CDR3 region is CASSLSPSGGVLFF. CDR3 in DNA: TGTGCCAGCAGCTTATCCCCTAGCGGGGGGGTGTTGTTCTTC.

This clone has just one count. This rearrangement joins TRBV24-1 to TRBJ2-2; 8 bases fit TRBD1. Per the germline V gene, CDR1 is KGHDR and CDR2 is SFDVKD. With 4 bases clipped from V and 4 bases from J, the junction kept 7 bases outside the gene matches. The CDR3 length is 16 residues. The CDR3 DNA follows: TGTGCCACCAGTGACAACGGACAGGGACTCACCGGGGAGCTGTTTTTT. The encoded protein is CATSDNGQGLTGELFF.

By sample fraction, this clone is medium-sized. The CDR3 protein is CASSLTSLAGNTIYF. CDR3 coding DNA: TGTGCCAGCAGTCTGACTTCCCTGGCAGGAAACACCATATATTTT. This rearrangement joins TRBV6-5 to TRBJ1-3, with D unclear. Trimming cost V 5 bases and J 4 bases, with 15 bases left between them. The CDR3 loop spans 15 amino acids. The germline V gene has CDR1 MNHEY and CDR2 SVGAGI.

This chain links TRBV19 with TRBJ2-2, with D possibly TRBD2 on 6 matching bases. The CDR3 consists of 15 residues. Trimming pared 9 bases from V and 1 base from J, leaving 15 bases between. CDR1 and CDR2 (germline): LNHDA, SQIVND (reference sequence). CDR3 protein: CASGAGGWNTGELFF. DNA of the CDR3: TGTGCCAGCGGAGCTGGGGGGTGGAACACCGGGGAGCTGTTTTTT.

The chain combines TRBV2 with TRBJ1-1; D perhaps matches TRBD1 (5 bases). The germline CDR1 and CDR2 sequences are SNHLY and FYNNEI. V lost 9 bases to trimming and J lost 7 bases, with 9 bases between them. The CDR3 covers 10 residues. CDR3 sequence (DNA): TGTGCCAGTGGTCAGGGTGAAGCTTTCTTT. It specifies CASGQGEAFF.

The CDR3 nucleotides read TGTGCCAGTAGTATAAAGCTTGGGGGTGGCACTGAAGCTTTCTTT. Its protein is CASSIKLGGGTEAFF. V gene TRBV19 combines with J gene TRBJ1-1; the D gene is possibly TRBD1 (5 bases). Trimming took off 2 bases at V and 4 bases at J, with 14 bases between the two ends. The germline V gene has CDR1 LNHDA and CDR2 SQIVND (reference sequence). The CDR3 spans 15 residues.

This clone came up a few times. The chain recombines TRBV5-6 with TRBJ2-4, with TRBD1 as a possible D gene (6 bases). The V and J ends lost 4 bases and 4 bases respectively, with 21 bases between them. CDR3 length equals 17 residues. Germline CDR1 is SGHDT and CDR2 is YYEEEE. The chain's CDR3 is CASSPHSDRLLKNIQYF. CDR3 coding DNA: TGTGCCAGCAGCCCCCATTCAGACAGGCTGTTAAAAAACATTCAGTACTTC.

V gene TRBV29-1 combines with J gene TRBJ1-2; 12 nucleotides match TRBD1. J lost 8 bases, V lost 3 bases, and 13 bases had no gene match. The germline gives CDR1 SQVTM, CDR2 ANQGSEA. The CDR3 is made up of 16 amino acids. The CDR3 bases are TGCAGCGTTGAGCGGGACAGGGGGCGCGGAAGGGAGGGCTACACCTTC. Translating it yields CSVERDRGRGREGYTF.

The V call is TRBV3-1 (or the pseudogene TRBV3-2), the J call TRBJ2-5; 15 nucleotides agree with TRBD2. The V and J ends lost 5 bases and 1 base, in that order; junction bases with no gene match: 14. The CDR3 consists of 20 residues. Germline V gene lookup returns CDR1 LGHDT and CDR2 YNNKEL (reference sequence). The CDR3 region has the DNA TGTGCCAGCAGCTTACGATGGACTAGCGGGAGGGCCTTAGGCCAAGAGACCCAGTACTTC. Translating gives CASSLRWTSGRALGQETQYF.

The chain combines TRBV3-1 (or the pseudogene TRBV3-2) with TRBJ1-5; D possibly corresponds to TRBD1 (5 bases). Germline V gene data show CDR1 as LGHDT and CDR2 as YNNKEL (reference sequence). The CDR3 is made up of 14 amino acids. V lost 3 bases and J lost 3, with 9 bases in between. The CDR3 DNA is TGTGCCAGCAGCCACGGACAAAACAATCAGCCCCAGCATTTT. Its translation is CASSHGQNNQPQHF.

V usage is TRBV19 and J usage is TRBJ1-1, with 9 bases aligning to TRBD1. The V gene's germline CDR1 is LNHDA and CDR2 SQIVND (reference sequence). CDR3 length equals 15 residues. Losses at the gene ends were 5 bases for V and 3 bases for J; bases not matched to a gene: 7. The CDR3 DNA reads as TGTGCCAGTAGTCCTTCTACAGGGGGCCACACTGAAGCTTTCTTT. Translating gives CASSPSTGGHTEAFF. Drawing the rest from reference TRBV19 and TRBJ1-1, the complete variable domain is DGGITQSPKYLFRKEGQNVTLSCEQNLNHDAMYWYRQDPGQGLRLIYYSQIVNDFQKGDIAEGYSVSREKKESFPLTVTSAQKNPTAFYLCASSPSTGGHTEAFFGQGTRLTVV.

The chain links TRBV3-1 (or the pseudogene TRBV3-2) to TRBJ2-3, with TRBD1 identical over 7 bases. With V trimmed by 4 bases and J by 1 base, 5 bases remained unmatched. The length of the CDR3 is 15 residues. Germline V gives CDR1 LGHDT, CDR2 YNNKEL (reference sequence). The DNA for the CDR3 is TGTGCCAGCAGCCGATGGACAGGAGGCACAGATACGCAGTATTTT. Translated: CASSRWTGGTDTQYF.

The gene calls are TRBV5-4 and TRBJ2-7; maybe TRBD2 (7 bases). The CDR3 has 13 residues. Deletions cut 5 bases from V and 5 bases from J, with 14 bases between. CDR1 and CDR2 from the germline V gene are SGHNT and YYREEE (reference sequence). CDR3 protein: CASRKQGGDEQYF. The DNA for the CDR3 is TGTGCCAGCAGGAAACAGGGAGGGGACGAGCAGTACTTC.

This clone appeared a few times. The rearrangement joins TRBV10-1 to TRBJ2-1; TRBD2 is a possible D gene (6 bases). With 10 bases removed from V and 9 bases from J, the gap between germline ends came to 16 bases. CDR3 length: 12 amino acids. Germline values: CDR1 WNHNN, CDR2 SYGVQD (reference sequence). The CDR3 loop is CATRAEGPEQFF. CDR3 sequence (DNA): TGCGCCACCAGGGCGGAGGGCCCTGAGCAGTTCTTC.

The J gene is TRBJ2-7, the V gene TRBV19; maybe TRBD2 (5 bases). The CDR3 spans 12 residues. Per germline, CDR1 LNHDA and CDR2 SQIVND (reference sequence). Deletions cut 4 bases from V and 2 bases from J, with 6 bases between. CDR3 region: CASSRGAYEQYF. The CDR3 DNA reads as TGTGCCAGTAGTAGGGGAGCCTACGAGCAGTACTTC.